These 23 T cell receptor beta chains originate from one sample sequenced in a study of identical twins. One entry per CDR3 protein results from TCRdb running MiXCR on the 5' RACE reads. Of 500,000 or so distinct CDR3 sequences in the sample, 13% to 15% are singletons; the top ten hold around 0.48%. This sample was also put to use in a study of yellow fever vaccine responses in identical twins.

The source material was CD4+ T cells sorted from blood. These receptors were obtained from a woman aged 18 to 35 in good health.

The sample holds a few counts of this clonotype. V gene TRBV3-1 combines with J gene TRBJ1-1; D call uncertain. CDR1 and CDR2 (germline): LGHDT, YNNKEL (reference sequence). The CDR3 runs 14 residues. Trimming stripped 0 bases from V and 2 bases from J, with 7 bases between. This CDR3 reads CASSQESGNTEAFF. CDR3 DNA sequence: TGTGCCAGCAGCCAAGAGTCAGGAAACACTGAAGCTTTCTTT. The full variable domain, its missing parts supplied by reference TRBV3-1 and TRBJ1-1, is DTAVSQTPKYLVTQMGNDKSIKCEQNLGHDTMYWYKQDSKKFLKIMFSYNNKELIINETVPNRFSPKSPDKAHLNLHINSLELGDSAVYFCASSQESGNTEAFFGQGTRLTVV.

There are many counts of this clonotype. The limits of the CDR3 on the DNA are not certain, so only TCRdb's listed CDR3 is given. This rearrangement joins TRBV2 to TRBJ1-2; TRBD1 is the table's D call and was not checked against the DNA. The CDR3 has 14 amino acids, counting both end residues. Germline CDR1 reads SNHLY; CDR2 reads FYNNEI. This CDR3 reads CASSEVGRGTILGF.

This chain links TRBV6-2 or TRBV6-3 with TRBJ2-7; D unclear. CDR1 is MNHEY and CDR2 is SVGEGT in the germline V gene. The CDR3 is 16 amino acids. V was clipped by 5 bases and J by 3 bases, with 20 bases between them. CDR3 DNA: TGTGCCAGCAGTCCTCGCCTCCACCGGCAATTCTACGAGCAGTACTTC. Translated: CASSPRLHRQFYEQYF.

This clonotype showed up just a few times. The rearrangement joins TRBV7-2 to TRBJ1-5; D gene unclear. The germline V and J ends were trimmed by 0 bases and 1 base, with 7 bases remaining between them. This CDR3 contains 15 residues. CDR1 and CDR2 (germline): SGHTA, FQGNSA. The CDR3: CASSLAAQSNQPQHF. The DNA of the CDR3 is TGTGCCAGCAGCTTAGCGGCGCAAAGCAATCAGCCCCAGCATTTT. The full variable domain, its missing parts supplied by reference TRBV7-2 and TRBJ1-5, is GAGVSQSPSNKVTEKGKDVELRCDPISGHTALYWYRQSLGQGLEFLIYFQGNSAPDKSGLPSDRFSAERTGGSVSTLTIQRTQQEDSAVYLCASSLAAQSNQPQHFGDGTRLSIL.

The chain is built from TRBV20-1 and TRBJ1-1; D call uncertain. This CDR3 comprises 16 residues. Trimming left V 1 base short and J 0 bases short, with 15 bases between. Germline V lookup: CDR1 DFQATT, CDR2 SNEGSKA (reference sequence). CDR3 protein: CSARVLQIPMNTEAFF. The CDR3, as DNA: TGCAGTGCTAGAGTGTTGCAGATCCCCATGAACACTGAAGCTTTCTTT.

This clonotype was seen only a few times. The CDR3: CASSFNGNTGELFF. CDR3 in DNA: TGTGCCAGCAGTTTCAACGGAAACACCGGGGAGCTGTTTTTT. The chain uses TRBV12-3 or TRBV12-4 and TRBJ2-2; no clear D gene. Trimming removed 3 bases from V and 2 bases from J, with 7 bases in between. CDR3 length: 14 amino acids.

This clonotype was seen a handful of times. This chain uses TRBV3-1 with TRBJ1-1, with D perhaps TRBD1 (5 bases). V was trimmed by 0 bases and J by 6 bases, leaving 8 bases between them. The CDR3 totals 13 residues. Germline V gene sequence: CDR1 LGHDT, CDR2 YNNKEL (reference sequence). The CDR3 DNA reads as TGTGCCAGCAGCCAAGATTGGGGGTCTGAAGCTTTCTTT. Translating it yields CASSQDWGSEAFF.

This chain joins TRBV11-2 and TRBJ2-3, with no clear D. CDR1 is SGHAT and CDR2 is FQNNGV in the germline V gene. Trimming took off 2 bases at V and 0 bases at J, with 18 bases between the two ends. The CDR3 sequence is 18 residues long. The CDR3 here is CASSLRMSTTISTDTQYF. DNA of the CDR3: TGTGCCAGCAGCTTAAGGATGTCAACCACCATTAGCACAGATACGCAGTATTTT. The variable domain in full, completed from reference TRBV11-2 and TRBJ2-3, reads EAGVAQSPRYKIIEKRQSVAFWCNPISGHATLYWYQQILGQGPKLLIQFQNNGVVDDSQLPKDRFSAERLKGVDSTLKIQPAKLEDSAVYLCASSLRMSTTISTDTQYFGPGTRLTVL.

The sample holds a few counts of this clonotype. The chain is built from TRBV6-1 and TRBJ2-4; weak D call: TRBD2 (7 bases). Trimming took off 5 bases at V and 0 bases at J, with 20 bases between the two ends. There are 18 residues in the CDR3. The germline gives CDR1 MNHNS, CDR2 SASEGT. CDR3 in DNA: TGTGCCAGCAGTCCCCGGGGAGGGGGGACTCTAGCCAAAAACATTCAGTACTTC. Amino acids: CASSPRGGGTLAKNIQYF.

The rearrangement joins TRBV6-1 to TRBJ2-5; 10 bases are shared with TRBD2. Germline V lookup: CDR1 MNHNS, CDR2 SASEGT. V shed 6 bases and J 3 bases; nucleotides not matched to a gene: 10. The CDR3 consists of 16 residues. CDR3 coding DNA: TGTGCCAGCAGACCGCTAGCGGGGGAAGGGGAAGAGACCCAGTACTTC. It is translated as CASRPLAGEGEETQYF.

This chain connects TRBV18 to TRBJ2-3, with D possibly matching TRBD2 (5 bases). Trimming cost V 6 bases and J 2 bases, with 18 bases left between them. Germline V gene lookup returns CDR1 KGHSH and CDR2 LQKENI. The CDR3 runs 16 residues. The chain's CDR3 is CASSSSSEPTTDTQYF. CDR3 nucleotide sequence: TGTGCCAGCTCGTCGAGTAGCGAACCCACCACAGATACGCAGTATTTT.

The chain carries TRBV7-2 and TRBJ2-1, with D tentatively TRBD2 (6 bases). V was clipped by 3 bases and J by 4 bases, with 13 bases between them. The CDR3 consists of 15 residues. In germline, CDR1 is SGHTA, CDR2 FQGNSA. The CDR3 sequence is CASSLGAGRYNEQFF. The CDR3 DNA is TGTGCCAGCAGCTTGGGCGCGGGGAGATACAATGAGCAGTTCTTC.

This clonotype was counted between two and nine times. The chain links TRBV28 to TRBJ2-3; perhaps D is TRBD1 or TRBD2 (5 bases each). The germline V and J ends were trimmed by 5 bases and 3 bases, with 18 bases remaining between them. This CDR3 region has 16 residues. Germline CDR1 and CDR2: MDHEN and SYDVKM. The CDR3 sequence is CASSTAGPGSTDTQYF. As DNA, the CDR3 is TGTGCCAGCAGTACCGCTGGGCCAGGGAGTACAGATACGCAGTATTTT.

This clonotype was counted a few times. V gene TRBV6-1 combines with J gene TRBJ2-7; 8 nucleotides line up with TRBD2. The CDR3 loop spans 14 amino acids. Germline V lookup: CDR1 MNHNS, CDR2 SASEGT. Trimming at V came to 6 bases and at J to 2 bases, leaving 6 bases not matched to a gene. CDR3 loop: CASRIAGPPYEQYF. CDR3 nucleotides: TGTGCCAGCAGGATAGCGGGACCCCCCTACGAGCAGTACTTC.

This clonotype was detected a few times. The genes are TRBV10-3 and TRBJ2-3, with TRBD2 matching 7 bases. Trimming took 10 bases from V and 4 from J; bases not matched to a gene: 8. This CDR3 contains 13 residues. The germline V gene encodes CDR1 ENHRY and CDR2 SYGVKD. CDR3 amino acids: CATTRGTSDTQYF. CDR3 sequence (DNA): TGTGCCACAACGCGGGGGACCTCAGATACGCAGTATTTT.

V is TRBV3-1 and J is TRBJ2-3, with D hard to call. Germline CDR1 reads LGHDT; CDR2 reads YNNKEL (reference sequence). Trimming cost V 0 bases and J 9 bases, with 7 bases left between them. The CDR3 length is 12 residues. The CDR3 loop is CASSQEARTQYF. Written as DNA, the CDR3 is TGTGCCAGCAGCCAAGAGGCGAGAACGCAGTATTTT.

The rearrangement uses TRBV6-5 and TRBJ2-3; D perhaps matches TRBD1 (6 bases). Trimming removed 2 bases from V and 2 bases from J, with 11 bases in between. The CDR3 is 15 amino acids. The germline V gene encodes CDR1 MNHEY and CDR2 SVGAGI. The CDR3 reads CASSYGTLHTDTQYF. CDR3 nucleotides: TGTGCCAGCAGTTACGGGACACTTCACACAGATACGCAGTATTTT.

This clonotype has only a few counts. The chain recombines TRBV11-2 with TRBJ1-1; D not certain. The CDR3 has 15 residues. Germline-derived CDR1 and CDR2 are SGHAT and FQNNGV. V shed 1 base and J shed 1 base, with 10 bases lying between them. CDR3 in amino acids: CASSLGWQRNTEAFF. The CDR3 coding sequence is TGTGCCAGCAGCTTAGGGTGGCAGCGGAACACTGAAGCTTTCTTT.

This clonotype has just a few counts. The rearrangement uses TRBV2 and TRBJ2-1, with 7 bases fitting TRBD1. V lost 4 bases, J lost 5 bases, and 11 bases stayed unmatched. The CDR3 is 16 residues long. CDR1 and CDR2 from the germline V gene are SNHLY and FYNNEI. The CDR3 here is CASSGPGQFYDNEQFF. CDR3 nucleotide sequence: TGTGCCAGCAGTGGACCGGGACAGTTTTACGACAATGAGCAGTTCTTC.

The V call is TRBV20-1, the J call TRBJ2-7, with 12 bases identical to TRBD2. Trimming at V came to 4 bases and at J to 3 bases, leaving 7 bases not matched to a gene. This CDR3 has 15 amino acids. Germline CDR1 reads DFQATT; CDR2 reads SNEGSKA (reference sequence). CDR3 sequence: CSATTWTSGNYEQYF. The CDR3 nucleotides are TGCAGTGCTACAACCTGGACTAGCGGGAACTACGAGCAGTACTTC.

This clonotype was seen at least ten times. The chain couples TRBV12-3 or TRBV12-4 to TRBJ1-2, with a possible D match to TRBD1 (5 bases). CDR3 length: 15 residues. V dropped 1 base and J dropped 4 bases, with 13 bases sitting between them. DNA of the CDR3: TGTGCCAGCAGTTTAGTGGCAGGGACTATCTATGGCTACACCTTC. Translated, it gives CASSLVAGTIYGYTF.

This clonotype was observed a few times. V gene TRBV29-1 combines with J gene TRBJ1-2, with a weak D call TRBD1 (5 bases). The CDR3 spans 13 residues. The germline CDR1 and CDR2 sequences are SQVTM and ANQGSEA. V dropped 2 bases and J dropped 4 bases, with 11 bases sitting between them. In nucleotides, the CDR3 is TGCAGCGTTGAAAGGGGTACGGGCTATGGCTACACCTTC. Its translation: CSVERGTGYGYTF.

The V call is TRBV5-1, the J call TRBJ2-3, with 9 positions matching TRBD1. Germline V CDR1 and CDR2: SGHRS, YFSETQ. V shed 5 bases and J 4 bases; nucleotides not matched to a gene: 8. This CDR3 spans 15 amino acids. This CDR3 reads CASSPDRGRSDTQYF. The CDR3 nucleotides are TGCGCCAGCAGTCCGGACAGGGGACGGTCAGATACGCAGTATTTT.